This is a list of T cell receptor beta chains from one sample in a study of identical twins. A single record per CDR3 protein comes from TCRdb applying MiXCR to the 5' RACE reads. Of around 300,000 distinct CDR3 sequences detected, about 8.9% appear once; the ten largest clones hold over 2%. A further study also used this sample, focusing on yellow fever vaccine responses in identical twins.

The material sequenced was memory (CD45RO+) T cells sorted from blood. The receptors derive from a woman between 18 and 29 years old in good health. Both conserved end residues are part of each CDR3. A D gene is named only where the DNA matches it firmly. Some rows have no size entry. The others give once, few or many, or a class for an expanded clone.

D gene	V gene	J gene	clone size	CDR3 DNA	CDR3 protein
.	TRBV6-2/TRBV6-3	TRBJ1-1	few	TGTGCCAGTCTCGTTAGGGGCTCGGGTTACACTGAAGCTTTCTTT	CASLVRGSGYTEAFF
.	TRBV2	TRBJ2-7	.	TGTGCCAGCAGTGATTTAGGACTCACCTCCTACGAGCAGTACTTC	CASSDLGLTSYEQYF
.	TRBV11-1	TRBJ2-3	few	TGTGCCAGCAGCGCTAGGGTAGCGAACACAGATACGCAGTATTTT	CASSARVANTDTQYF
.	TRBV11-2	TRBJ2-7	few	TGTGCCAGCAGCTTAGATCTAATATTAGTCCACGAGCAGTACTTC	CASSLDLILVHEQYF
.	TRBV28	TRBJ2-1	many	TGTGCCAGCAGGGGGGACGGAGCCTACAATGAGCAGTTCTTC	CASRGDGAYNEQFF
.	TRBV27	TRBJ2-7	few	TGTGCCAGCAGTTTTAGGAACCTCCCGGGGCGAAGTTCCTACGAGCAGTACTTC	CASSFRNLPGRSSYEQYF
TRBD1	TRBV7-9	TRBJ1-6	few	TGTGCCAGCAGACTTGGGACAGGCGAAAATTCACCCCTCCACTTT	CASRLGTGENSPLHF
TRBD1	TRBV20-1	TRBJ2-6	.	TGCAGTGCTGACGACAGGGGGCGCGTAGGGGCCAACGTCCTGACTTTC	CSADDRGRVGANVLTF
TRBD1	TRBV14	TRBJ2-1	many	TGTGCCAGCAGCCTCGGGACAGGGAATTACAATGAGCAGTTCTTC	CASSLGTGNYNEQFF
.	TRBV5-1	TRBJ1-2	few	TGCGCCAGCAGCCAGGAGGTCATTTCTAACTATGGCTACACCTTC	CASSQEVISNYGYTF
TRBD2	TRBV7-8	TRBJ2-1	few	TGTGCCAGCAGCTTAGCGCGGCTAGCGGGAGATTTTGAGCAGTTCTTC	CASSLARLAGDFEQFF
.	TRBV13	TRBJ1-3	.	TGTGCCAGCAGCTTAGTGGGTGTTCGGGGAAACACCATATATTTT	CASSLVGVRGNTIYF
.	TRBV7-6	TRBJ2-7	few	TGTGCCAGCAGCATCGCCGGGTTCCAGGGCGAGCAGTACTTC	CASSIAGFQGEQYF
.	TRBV6-1	TRBJ1-6	few	TGTGCCAGCAGATCGCAGACCTATAATTCACCCCTCCACTTT	CASRSQTYNSPLHF
TRBD2	TRBV6-1	TRBJ2-7	.	TGTGCCAGCAGTGCTATAGCGGGAGGGGCACCGGAGCAGTACTTC	CASSAIAGGAPEQYF
.	TRBV5-1	TRBJ1-3	many	TGCGCCAGCAGCTTGGGGGGCTTGCTCTCTGGAAACACCATATATTTT	CASSLGGLLSGNTIYF